The 26 T cell receptor beta chains below all came from one sample that was sequenced in a study of synovial regulatory T cells in juvenile arthritis. Only in-frame clones appear in the TCRdb table, and some are missing; sequencing was by immunoSEQ multiplex PCR. The table counts more than 9,500 clones; 0.8% to 0.95% lies in the top ten. Source material: Treg cells from blood. Indicated subset: remaining (HLA-DR-negative) circulating blood Treg cells. The origin of the receptors is a donor aged 2-30 years with juvenile idiopathic arthritis.

The V gene is TRBV7-2, the J gene TRBJ2-3; the TCRdb D gene call, TRBD2, has no DNA to confirm it. The CDR3 is 15 amino acids. A DNA sequence was not provided. From germline, CDR1 is SGHTA and CDR2 FQGNSA. CDR3 residues: CASSLGRGGTDTQYF.

This chain uses TRBV5-1 with TRBJ2-1; TCRdb names TRBD2, which stays unverified in the absence of DNA. The CDR3 consists of 14 residues. A DNA sequence was not provided. Germline lookup yields CDR1 SGHRS and CDR2 YFSETQ. The CDR3 is CASSETSERNEQFF. Variable domain in full (rest from reference TRBV5-1 and TRBJ2-1): KAGVTQTPRYLIKTRGQQVTLSCSPISGHRSVSWYQQTPGQGLQFLFEYFSETQRNKGNFPGRFSGRQFSNSRSEMNVSTLELGDSALYLCASSETSERNEQFFGPGTRLTVL.

The chain recombines TRBV7-9 with TRBJ1-2; TCRdb names TRBD1, which stays unverified in the absence of DNA. This CDR3 is 13 amino acids long. Only the protein sequence is given. Germline-derived CDR1 and CDR2 are SEHNR and FQNEAQ (reference sequence). The CDR3 protein is CASSLSWGDGYTF.

This chain uses TRBV2 with TRBJ1-2. CDR3 size: 11 residues. No DNA sequence is on record. The germline gives CDR1 SNHLY, CDR2 FYNNEI. CDR3 in amino acids: CASIGDHGYTF.

This chain uses TRBV19 with TRBJ1-1; TCRdb proposes TRBD1, but this gene call is untestable without DNA. Germline V gives CDR1 LNHDA, CDR2 SQIVND (reference sequence). The CDR3 is 18 amino acids. The coding DNA is unavailable. CDR3 sequence reads: CASSIGAFKQGDGSEAFF.

This chain connects TRBV14 to TRBJ2-1; TCRdb returns TRBD1, unconfirmable since there is no DNA. Germline lookup yields CDR1 SGHDN and CDR2 FVKESK. There are 14 residues in the CDR3. The nucleotide record is missing. CDR3 protein: CASSRFGHYNEQFF.

The chain links TRBV7-2 to TRBJ2-7; the D call from TCRdb, TRBD1, cannot be confirmed without DNA. The CDR3 sequence is 11 residues long. No DNA sequence is on record. Germline lookup yields CDR1 SGHTA and CDR2 FQGNSA. CDR3 loop: CASSLGLEQYF.

This chain uses TRBV19 with TRBJ2-3; the TRBD2 assignment by TCRdb is unverifiable without DNA. The CDR3 length is 16 residues. This entry has no DNA. Germline V lookup: CDR1 LNHDA, CDR2 SQIVND (reference sequence). This chain's CDR3 is CASSILGLPSTDTQYF.

The V gene is TRBV10-3, the J gene TRBJ1-4. Looked up from germline, CDR1 is ENHRY and CDR2 is SYGVKD. This CDR3 spans 13 amino acids. The record lacks a DNA sequence. CDR3: CAISLAGNEKLFF.

J is TRBJ1-1 and V is TRBV5-1. The length of the CDR3 is 14 residues. Only the protein is available. Germline values: CDR1 SGHRS, CDR2 YFSETQ. CDR3 sequence: CASSLVSENTEAFF.

The chain joins TRBV4-1 to TRBJ2-7; TCRdb's D call of TRBD1 is untestable without DNA. This CDR3 comprises 14 residues. A DNA sequence was not provided. Germline V gives CDR1 MGHRA, CDR2 YSYEKL. CDR3 region: CASSQVSGGYEQYF.

The chain uses TRBV29-1 and TRBJ2-7; TCRdb selects TRBD1, and the lack of DNA leaves this call unchecked. Germline lookup yields CDR1 SQVTM and CDR2 ANQGSEA. CDR3 length: 13 residues. The entry carries no DNA sequence. CDR3 loop: CSVAGAFSYEQYF.

The V and J genes are TRBV6-6 and TRBJ1-6; TCRdb proposes TRBD1, but this gene call is untestable without DNA. CDR3 length: 15 amino acids. No DNA accompanies this entry. Germline loops: CDR1 MNHNY, CDR2 SVGAGI (reference sequence). This chain's CDR3 is CASRTGVSYNSPLHF.

The V gene is TRBV4-1, the J gene TRBJ1-2; the D gene TCRdb calls, TRBD1, cannot be checked with no DNA. The CDR3 spans 15 residues. There is no recorded DNA. Germline V gene lookup returns CDR1 MGHRA and CDR2 YSYEKL. The CDR3 protein is CASSQDLRQGYGYTF.

V and J are TRBV21-1 and TRBJ1-4. TRBV21-1 is flagged as a pseudogene. This CDR3 is built from 16 residues. Only the protein is available. This chain's CDR3 is CASVLTEAATNEKLFF.

This chain links TRBV10-3 with TRBJ1-6. The germline V gene encodes CDR1 ENHRY and CDR2 SYGVKD. The length of the CDR3 is 13 residues. The DNA is unrecorded. CDR3 sequence reads: CAISESRAEPLHF.

The rearrangement uses TRBV2 and TRBJ1-5. This CDR3 contains 14 residues. No coding sequence is recorded. Germline CDR1 reads SNHLY; CDR2 reads FYNNEI. Here the CDR3 reads CASHRVGSDQPQHF.

The gene calls are TRBV6-5 and TRBJ2-1; TCRdb indicates TRBD2, and absent DNA this call remains unverified. Germline V lookup: CDR1 MNHEY, CDR2 SVGAGI. CDR3 size: 15 residues. No DNA sequence is on record. Here the CDR3 reads CASSRGLAAYNEQFF.

The rearrangement links TRBV29-1 to TRBJ2-1; the TCRdb D gene call, TRBD2, has no DNA to confirm it. The CDR3 contains 14 residues. The coding DNA is unavailable. Germline CDR1 is SQVTM and CDR2 is ANQGSEA. The CDR3 loop reads CSVDSRSSYNEQFF.

The rearrangement joins TRBV7-9 to TRBJ2-3; checking the TCRdb D call of TRBD2 is not possible without DNA. The CDR3 is 15 amino acids. No nucleotide data were recorded. CDR1 and CDR2 (germline): SEHNR, FQNEAQ (reference sequence). The CDR3 is CASSRLAPSTDTQYF.

The chain combines TRBV7-3 with TRBJ1-1; the TRBD1 assignment by TCRdb is unverifiable without DNA. Germline values: CDR1 SGHTA, CDR2 FQGTGA. The CDR3 contains 13 residues. Only the protein is on record. The CDR3 reads CASSLRQNTEAFF. The complete variable domain, with remaining parts taken from reference TRBV7-3 and TRBJ1-1, reads GAGVSQTPSNKVTEKGKYVELRCDPISGHTALYWYRQSLGQGPEFLIYFQGTGAADDSGLPNDRFFAVRPEGSVSTLKIQRTERGDSAVYLCASSLRQNTEAFFGQGTRLTVV.

The chain uses TRBV5-1 and TRBJ1-2. Per the germline V gene, CDR1 is SGHRS and CDR2 is YFSETQ. The CDR3 covers 13 residues. Nucleotide data are not available. This chain's CDR3 is CASSSTENYGYTF.

The genes are TRBV15 and TRBJ1-1; TCRdb proposes TRBD1, but this gene call is untestable without DNA. Germline CDR1 is LNHNV and CDR2 is YYDKDF (reference sequence). This CDR3 region has 13 residues. Nucleotide data are not available. The CDR3 is CATPTQGSTEAFF.

The chain carries TRBV19 and TRBJ2-6; TCRdb indicates TRBD1, and absent DNA this call remains unverified. Looked up from germline, CDR1 is LNHDA and CDR2 is SQIVND (reference sequence). The length of the CDR3 is 17 residues. DNA for this receptor is not on file. Here the CDR3 reads CASMSYRPLAGANVLTF.

The J gene is TRBJ2-7, the V gene TRBV11-2. This CDR3 spans 11 amino acids. The DNA is not on file. CDR1 SGHAT and CDR2 FQNNGV come from the germline V gene. CDR3 in amino acids: CASSLWDEQYF.

The CDR3 is CASSPGFGDTQYF. The V and J genes are TRBV18 and TRBJ2-3. CDR3 size: 13 residues. Nucleotide data are not available. The germline V gene encodes CDR1 KGHSH and CDR2 LQKENI.